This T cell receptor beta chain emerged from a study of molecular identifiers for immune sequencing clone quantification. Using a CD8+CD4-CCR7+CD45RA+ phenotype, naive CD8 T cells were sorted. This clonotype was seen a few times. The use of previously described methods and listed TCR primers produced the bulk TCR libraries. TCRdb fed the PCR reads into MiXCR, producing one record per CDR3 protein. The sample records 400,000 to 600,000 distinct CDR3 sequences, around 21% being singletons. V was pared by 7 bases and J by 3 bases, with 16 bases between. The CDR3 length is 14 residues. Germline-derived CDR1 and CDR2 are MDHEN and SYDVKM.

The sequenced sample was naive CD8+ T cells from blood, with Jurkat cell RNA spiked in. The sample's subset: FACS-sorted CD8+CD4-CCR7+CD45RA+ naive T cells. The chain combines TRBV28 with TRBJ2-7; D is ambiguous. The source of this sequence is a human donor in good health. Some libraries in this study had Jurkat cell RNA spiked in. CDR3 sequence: CASTSLGLRYEQYF. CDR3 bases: TGTGCCAGCACCTCCTTGGGTCTCCGCTACGAGCAGTACTTC. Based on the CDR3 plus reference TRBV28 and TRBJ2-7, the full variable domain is DVKVTQSSRYLVKRTGEKVFLECVQDMDHENMFWYRQDPGLGLRLIYFSYDVKMKEKGDIPEGYSVSREKKERFSLILESASTNQTSMYLCASTSLGLRYEQYFGPGTRLTVT.